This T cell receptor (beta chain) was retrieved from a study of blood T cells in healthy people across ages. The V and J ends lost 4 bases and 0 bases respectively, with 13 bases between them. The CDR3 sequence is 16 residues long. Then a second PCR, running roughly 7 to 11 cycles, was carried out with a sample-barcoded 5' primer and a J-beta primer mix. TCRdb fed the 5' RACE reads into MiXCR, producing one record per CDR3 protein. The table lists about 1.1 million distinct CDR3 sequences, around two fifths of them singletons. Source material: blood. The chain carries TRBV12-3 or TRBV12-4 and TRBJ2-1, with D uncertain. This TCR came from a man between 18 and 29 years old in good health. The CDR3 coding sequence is TGTGCCAGCAGTTATTCGCAGGCAAGCTCCTACAATGAGCAGTTCTTC. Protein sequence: CASSYSQASSYNEQFF.